This T cell receptor beta chain was captured by sequencing in a study of neurological immune-mediated disorders. V gave up 3 bases and J gave up 0 bases, with 9 bases separating them. The CDR3 contains 16 residues. Germline V lookup: CDR1 MDHEN, CDR2 SYDVKM. In TCRdb, the 5' RACE reads were re-called with MiXCR into one record per CDR3 protein. The sample lists around 76,000 distinct CDR3 sequences, around 9.6% occurring once. Regarding time point: longitudinal time-point 1 (baseline). The sample consisted of PBMCs. The TCR sequence derives from a man aged 30-40 years in good health. The gene calls are TRBV28 and TRBJ2-6; tentatively, D is TRBD1 (6 bases). CDR3 in DNA: TGTGCCAGCAGTTTGGGACAACCCTCTGGGGCCAACGTCCTGACTTTC. Translation gives CASSLGQPSGANVLTF. Full variable domain (rest looked up from reference TRBV28 and TRBJ2-6): DVKVTQSSRYLVKRTGEKVFLECVQDMDHENMFWYRQDPGLGLRLIYFSYDVKMKEKGDIPEGYSVSREKKERFSLILESASTNQTSMYLCASSLGQPSGANVLTFGAGSRLTVL.